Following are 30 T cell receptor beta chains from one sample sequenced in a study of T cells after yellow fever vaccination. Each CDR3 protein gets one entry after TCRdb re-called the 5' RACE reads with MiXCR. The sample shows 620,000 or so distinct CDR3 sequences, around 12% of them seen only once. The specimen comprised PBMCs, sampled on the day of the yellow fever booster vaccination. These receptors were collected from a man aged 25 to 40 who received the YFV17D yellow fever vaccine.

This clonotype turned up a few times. DNA for the CDR3: TGTGCCAGCAGCTTGGGGGGGTGGGGCTCCTACAATGAGCAGTTCTTC. Its protein is CASSLGGWGSYNEQFF. The chain combines TRBV5-4 with TRBJ2-1; D might be TRBD1 or TRBD2, each matching 5 bases. The germline V gene has CDR1 SGHNT and CDR2 YYREEE (reference sequence). V lost 0 bases, J lost 0 bases, and 10 bases lay in between. This CDR3 spans 16 amino acids.

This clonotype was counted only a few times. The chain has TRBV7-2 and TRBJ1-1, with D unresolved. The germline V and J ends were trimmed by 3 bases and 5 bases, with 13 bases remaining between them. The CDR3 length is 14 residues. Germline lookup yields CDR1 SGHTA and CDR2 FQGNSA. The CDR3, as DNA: TGTGCCAGCAGCTTCGTCAGCGGTGAGACTGAAGCTTTCTTT. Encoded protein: CASSFVSGETEAFF.

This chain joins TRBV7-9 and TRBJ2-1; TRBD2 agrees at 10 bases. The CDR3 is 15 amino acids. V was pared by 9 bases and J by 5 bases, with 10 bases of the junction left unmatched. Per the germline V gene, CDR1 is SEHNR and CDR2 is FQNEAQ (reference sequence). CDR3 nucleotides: TGTGCCAGTGCATTCACTAGCGGGATCGACAATGAGCAGTTCTTC. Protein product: CASAFTSGIDNEQFF.

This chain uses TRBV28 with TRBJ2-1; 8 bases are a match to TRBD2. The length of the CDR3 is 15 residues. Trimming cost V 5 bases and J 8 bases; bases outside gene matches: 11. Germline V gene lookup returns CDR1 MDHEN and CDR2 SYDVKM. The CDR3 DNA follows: TGTGCCAGCAGTCCCTGGGGTAGCGGGACGCATGAGCAGTTCTTC. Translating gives CASSPWGSGTHEQFF.

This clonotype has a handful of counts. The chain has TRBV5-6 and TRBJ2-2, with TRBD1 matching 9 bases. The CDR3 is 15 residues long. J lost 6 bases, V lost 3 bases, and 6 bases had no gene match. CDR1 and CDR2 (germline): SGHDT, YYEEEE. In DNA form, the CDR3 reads TGTGCCAGCAGCTCGGGACAGGGTTTTCCCGGGGAGCTGTTTTTT. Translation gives CASSSGQGFPGELFF.

CDR3 sequence: CSGYRVVAYEQYF. CDR3 sequence (DNA): TGCAGCGGATACAGGGTCGTCGCCTACGAGCAGTACTTC. The chain carries TRBV29-1 and TRBJ2-7; a possible D gene is TRBD1 (6 bases). Trimming stripped 7 bases from V and 2 bases from J, with 15 bases between. Germline V gene sequence: CDR1 SQVTM, CDR2 ANQGSEA. The CDR3 consists of 13 residues.

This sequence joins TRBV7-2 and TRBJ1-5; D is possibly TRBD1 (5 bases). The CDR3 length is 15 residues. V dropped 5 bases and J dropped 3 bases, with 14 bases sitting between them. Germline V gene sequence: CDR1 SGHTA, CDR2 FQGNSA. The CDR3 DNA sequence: TGTGCCAGCAGCGAGGGATGGGGCGCCAATCAGCCCCAGCATTTT. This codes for CASSEGWGANQPQHF.

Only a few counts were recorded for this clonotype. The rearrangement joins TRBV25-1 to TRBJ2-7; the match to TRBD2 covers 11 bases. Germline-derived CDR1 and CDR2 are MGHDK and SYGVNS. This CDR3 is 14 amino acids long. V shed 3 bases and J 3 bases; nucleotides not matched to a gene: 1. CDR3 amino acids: CASSEGLADYEQYF. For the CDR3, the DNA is TGTGCCAGCAGTGAGGGACTAGCGGACTACGAGCAGTACTTC.

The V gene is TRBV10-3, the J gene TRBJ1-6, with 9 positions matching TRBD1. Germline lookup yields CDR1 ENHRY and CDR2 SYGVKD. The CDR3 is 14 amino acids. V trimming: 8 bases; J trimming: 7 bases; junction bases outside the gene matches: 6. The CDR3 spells CAIGAGTGNSPLHF. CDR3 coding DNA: TGTGCCATCGGGGCGGGGACAGGGAATTCACCCCTCCACTTT.

The CDR3 is CAIRVSPSQETQYF. The CDR3 bases are TGTGCCATCAGGGTCTCGCCGAGCCAAGAGACCCAGTACTTC. The V gene is TRBV10-3, the J gene TRBJ2-5; D uncertain. The germline V gene has CDR1 ENHRY and CDR2 SYGVKD. This CDR3 is built from 14 residues. V was clipped by 6 bases and J by 1 base, with 12 bases between them.

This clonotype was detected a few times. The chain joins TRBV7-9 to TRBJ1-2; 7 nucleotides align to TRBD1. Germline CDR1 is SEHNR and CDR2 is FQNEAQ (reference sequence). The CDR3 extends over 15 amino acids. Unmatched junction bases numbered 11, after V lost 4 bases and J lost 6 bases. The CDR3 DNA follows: TGTGCCAGCAGCTATTCCGCGGCAGGGGGAAATGGCTACACCTTC. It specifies CASSYSAAGGNGYTF.

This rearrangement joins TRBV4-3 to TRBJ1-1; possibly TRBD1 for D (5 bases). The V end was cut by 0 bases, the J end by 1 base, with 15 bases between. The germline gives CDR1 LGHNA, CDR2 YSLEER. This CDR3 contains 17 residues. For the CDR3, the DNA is TGCGCCAGCAGCCAAGATTGGGGAGGGGAGGCGAACACTGAAGCTTTCTTT. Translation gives CASSQDWGGEANTEAFF.

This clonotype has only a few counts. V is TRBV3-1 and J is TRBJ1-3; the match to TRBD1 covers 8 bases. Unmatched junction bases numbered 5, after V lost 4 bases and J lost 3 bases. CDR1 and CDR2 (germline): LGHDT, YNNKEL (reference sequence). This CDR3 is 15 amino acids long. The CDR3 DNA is TGTGCCAGCAGCCCCCGGGACAGGTTTGGAAACACCATATATTTT. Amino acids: CASSPRDRFGNTIYF.

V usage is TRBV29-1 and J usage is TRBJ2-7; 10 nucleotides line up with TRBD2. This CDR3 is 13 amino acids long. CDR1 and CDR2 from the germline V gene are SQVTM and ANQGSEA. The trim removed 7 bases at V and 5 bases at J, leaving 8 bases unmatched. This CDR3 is CSALSGRAHEQYF. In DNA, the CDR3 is TGCAGCGCCTTAAGCGGGAGGGCCCACGAGCAGTACTTC.

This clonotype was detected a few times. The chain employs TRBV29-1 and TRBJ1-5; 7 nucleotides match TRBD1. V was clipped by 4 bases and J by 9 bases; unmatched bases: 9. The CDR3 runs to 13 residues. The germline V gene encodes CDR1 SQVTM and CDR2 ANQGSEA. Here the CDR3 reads CSVGLDRNSPQHF. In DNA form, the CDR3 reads TGCAGCGTTGGCCTGGACAGGAATTCGCCCCAGCATTTT.

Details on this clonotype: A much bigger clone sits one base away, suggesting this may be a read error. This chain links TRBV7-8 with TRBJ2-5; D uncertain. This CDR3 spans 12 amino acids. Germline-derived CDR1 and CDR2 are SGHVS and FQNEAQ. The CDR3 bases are TGTGCCAGCAGCTTATACGGAGAGTCCCAGTACTTC. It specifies CASSLYGESQYF.

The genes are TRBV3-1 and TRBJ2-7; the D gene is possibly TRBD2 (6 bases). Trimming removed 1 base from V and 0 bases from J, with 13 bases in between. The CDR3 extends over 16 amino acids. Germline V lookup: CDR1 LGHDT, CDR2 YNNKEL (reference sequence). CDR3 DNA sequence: TGTGCCAGCAGCCAAGTCCCGGGACTTAACTCCTACGAGCAGTACTTC. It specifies CASSQVPGLNSYEQYF.

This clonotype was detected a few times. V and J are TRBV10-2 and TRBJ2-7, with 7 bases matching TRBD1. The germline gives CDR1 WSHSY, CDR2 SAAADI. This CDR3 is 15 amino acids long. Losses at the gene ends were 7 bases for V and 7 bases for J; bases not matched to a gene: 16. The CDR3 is CASTGTDPRDSEQYF. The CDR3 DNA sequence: TGCGCCAGCACGGGGACAGACCCTCGGGATTCAGAGCAGTACTTC.

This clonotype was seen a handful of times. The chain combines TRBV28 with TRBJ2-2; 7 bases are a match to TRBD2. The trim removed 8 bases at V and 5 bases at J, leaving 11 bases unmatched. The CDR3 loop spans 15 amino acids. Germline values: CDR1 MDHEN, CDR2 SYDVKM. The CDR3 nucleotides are TGTGCCAGCGGGCGCCGGGACTACTTTACCGGGGAGCTGTTTTTT. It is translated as CASGRRDYFTGELFF.

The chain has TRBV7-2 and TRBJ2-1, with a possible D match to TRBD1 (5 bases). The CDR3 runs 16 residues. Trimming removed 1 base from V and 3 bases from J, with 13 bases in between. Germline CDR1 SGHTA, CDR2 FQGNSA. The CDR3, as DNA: TGTGCCAGCAGCTTAGGGGGCATGATCCTCTACAATGAGCAGTTCTTC. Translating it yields CASSLGGMILYNEQFF.

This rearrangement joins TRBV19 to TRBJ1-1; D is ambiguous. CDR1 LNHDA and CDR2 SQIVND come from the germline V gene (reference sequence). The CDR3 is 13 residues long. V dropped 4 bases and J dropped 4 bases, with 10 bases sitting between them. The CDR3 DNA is TGTGCCAGTAGTACCCAACTGGGCACTGAAGCTTTCTTT. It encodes CASSTQLGTEAFF.

Here the CDR3 reads CASSQPGRGVDSPLHF. For the CDR3, the DNA is TGTGCCAGCAGCCAGCCAGGGCGGGGGGTTGACTCACCCCTCCACTTT. J is TRBJ1-6 and V is TRBV4-2; possibly TRBD1 for D (5 bases). This CDR3 has 16 residues. Germline CDR1 is LGHNA and CDR2 is YNFKEQ. V lost 3 bases, J lost 10 bases, and 19 bases lay in between.

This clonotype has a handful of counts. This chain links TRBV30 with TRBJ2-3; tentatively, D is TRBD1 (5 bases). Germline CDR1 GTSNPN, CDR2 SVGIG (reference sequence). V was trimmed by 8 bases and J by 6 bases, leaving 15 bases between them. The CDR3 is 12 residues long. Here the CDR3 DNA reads TGTGCCGTTCAAGTCCACAGGGATACGCAGTATTTT. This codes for CAVQVHRDTQYF.

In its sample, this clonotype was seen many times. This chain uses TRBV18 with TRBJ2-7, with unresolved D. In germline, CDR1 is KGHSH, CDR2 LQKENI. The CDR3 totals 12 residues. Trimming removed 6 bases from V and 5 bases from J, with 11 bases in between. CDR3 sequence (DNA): TGTGCCAGCTCGCGTGCTGGCCACGAGCAGTACTTC. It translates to CASSRAGHEQYF.

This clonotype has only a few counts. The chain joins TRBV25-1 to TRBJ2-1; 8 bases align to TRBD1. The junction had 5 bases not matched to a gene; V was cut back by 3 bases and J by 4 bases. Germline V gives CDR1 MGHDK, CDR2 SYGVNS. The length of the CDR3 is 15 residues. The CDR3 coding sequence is TGTGCCAGCAGTGACCTGGACAGGGAATACAATGAGCAGTTCTTC. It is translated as CASSDLDREYNEQFF.

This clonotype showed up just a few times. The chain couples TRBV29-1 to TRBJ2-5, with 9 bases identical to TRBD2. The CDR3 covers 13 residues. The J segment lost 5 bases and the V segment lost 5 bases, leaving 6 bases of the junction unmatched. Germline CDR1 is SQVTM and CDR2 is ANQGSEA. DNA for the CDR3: TGCAGCGTTTGGGGCGGGAGGGACGAGACCCAGTACTTC. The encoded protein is CSVWGGRDETQYF.

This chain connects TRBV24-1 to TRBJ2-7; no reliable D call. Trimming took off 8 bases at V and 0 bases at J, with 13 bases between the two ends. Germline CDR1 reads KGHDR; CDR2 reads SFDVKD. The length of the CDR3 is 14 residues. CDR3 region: CATNYGRSSYEQYF. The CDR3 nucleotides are TGTGCCACCAACTATGGGCGAAGCTCCTACGAGCAGTACTTC.

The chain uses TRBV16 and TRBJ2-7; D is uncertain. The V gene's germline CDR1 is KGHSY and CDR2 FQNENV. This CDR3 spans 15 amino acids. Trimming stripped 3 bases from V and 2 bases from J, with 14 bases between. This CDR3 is CASSHTSHGTYEQYF. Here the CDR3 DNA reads TGTGCCAGCAGCCATACAAGTCACGGTACCTACGAGCAGTACTTC.

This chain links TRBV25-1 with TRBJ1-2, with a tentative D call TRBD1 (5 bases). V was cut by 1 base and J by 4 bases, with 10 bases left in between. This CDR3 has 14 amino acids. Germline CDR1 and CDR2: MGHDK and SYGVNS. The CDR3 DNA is TGTGCCAGCAGTGAATGGGGCAGGAGCTATGGCTACACCTTC. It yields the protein CASSEWGRSYGYTF.

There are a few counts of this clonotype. The CDR3 DNA reads as TGTGCCAGCAGCTCCGGCGGAGGGGCCAACGTCCTGACTTTC. This gives the protein CASSSGGGANVLTF. This chain joins TRBV5-5 and TRBJ2-6; D is uncertain. This CDR3 is 14 amino acids long. Germline V gene data show CDR1 as SGHKS and CDR2 as YYEKEE (reference sequence). The germline V and J ends were trimmed by 3 bases and 4 bases, with 8 bases remaining between them.